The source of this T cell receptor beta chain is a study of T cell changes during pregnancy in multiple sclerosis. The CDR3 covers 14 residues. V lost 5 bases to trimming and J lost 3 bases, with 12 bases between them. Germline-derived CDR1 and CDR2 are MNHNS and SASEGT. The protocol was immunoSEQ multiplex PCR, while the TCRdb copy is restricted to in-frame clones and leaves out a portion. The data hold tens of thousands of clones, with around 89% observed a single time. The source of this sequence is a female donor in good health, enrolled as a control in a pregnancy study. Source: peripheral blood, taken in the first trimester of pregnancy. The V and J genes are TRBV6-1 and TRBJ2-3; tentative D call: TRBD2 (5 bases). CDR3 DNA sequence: TGTGCCAGCAGTTCGGCGGGTAGTACAGATACGCAGTATTTT. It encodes CASSSAGSTDTQYF.